This TCR beta chain stems from a study of metastatic and nonmetastatic thyroid tumors. Across the study: The authors compared repertoires across blood and tumor or nodule tissue from malignant and benign thyroid patients. Overall study findings and caveats: Malignant thyroid tumors reportedly had TCR beta diversity that was significantly higher than in benign nodules, in blood and tumor.

The CDR3 is 15 residues long. Germline CDR1 is MNHEY and CDR2 is SVGEGT. Unmatched junction bases numbered 9, after V lost 5 bases and J lost 6 bases. Concerning this clone itself: The target antigen is unknown.

Prior to thyroid surgery, none of the patients had received any treatment. Original methodology: It was from CDR3 differences across clinicopathological groups that a distant-metastasis classifier for papillary thyroid cancer was built. With MiXCR, TCRdb reprocessed the PCR reads. TCRdb's processing, not the authors', yielded these V and J calls. The table includes fewer than 7,500 clones, 39% detected once. The sample was tumor tissue. The chain uses TRBV6-2 or TRBV6-3 and TRBJ2-1, with 8 positions matching TRBD1. The sequence derives from a female donor with papillary thyroid cancer or a benign thyroid nodule (not recorded which). Some clones in this sample may be carry-over from other donors' samples. The CDR3 sequence is CASSNPADRVNEQFF. For the CDR3, the DNA is TGTGCCAGCAGTAACCCTGCGGACAGGGTCAATGAGCAGTTCTTC.